These 22 T cell receptor beta chains originate from one sample sequenced in a study of shared clonotypes between healthy human individuals. Measured with immunoSEQ multiplex PCR; TCRdb has only the in-frame clones, and not every one. The table includes a few hundred thousand clones, about 95% detected once. Terminally differentiated effector memory CD45RA+ cells were left out of the naive CD8 fraction, which was CD45RO-negative and positively selected for CCR7. The sample comprised naive CD8+ T cells sorted from blood. Receptors were obtained from a woman aged 30 to 39 in good health.

The chain employs TRBV13 and TRBJ2-7, with 7 positions matching TRBD2. Germline V gene data show CDR1 as PRHDT and CDR2 as FYEKMQ (reference sequence). This CDR3 is 16 amino acids long. Unmatched junction bases numbered 17, after V lost 5 bases and J lost 7 bases. As DNA, the CDR3 is TGTGCCAGCAGCCCCCCGGGCCCAGTGCCGGGAGGAGAGCAGTACTTC. This gives the protein CASSPPGPVPGGEQYF.

A word on this clone: Within the sample, other DNA sequences also encode this same CDR3. This chain links TRBV25-1 with TRBJ1-1; D is unresolved. Per germline, CDR1 MGHDK and CDR2 SYGVNS. Trimming took 4 bases from V and 3 from J, leaving 6 bases between them. There are 12 residues in the CDR3. The CDR3 reads CASSVGDTEAFF. As DNA, the CDR3 is TGTGCCAGCAGTGTCGGAGACACTGAAGCTTTCTTT.

This clone appeared once. The chain couples TRBV27 to TRBJ2-7; TRBD2 is a possible D gene (6 bases). Deletions cut 4 bases from V and 0 bases from J, with 10 bases between. The CDR3 is 14 residues long. Germline V gene lookup returns CDR1 MNHEY and CDR2 SMNVEV (reference sequence). The CDR3 loop is CASSSGDSSYEQYF. CDR3 nucleotides: TGTGCCAGCAGTTCCGGGGACTCCTCCTACGAGCAGTACTTC.

A few counts support this clone. The chain employs TRBV5-6 and TRBJ1-1; D gene ambiguous. The germline V and J ends were trimmed by 3 bases and 5 bases, with 5 bases remaining between them. CDR1 and CDR2 from the germline V gene are SGHDT and YYEEEE. The CDR3 runs 11 residues. CDR3 sequence: CASSSVTEAFF. The CDR3 nucleotides are TGTGCCAGCAGCTCGGTTACTGAAGCTTTCTTT.

V gene TRBV2 combines with J gene TRBJ2-3; possible D gene TRBD1, 6 bases. The CDR3 totals 14 residues. Germline loops: CDR1 SNHLY, CDR2 FYNNEI. With 5 bases removed from V and 6 bases from J, the gap between germline ends came to 15 bases. The DNA of the CDR3 is TGTGCCAGCAGTACAGGGAGTTTTTCGGATACGCAGTATTTT. It encodes CASSTGSFSDTQYF.

The CDR3 DNA reads TGTGCCAGCAGCGTGACAGCGTACCAAGAGACCCAGTACTTC. Amino acids: CASSVTAYQETQYF. This chain joins TRBV27 and TRBJ2-5, with D possibly matching TRBD1 (5 bases). Trimming took off 6 bases at V and 0 bases at J, with 11 bases between the two ends. Germline CDR1 and CDR2: MNHEY and SMNVEV (reference sequence). The CDR3 has 14 residues.

This clone was observed a handful of times. The V call is TRBV19, the J call TRBJ2-7; TRBD2 agrees at 8 bases. The trim removed 3 bases at V and 0 bases at J, leaving 4 bases unmatched. This CDR3 is 15 amino acids long. Per the germline V gene, CDR1 is LNHDA and CDR2 is SQIVND (reference sequence). CDR3: CASSMESGSSYEQYF. The CDR3 coding sequence is TGTGCCAGTAGTATGGAGAGCGGGAGCTCCTACGAGCAGTACTTC.

This rearrangement joins TRBV29-1 to TRBJ1-1; D might be TRBD1 (6 bases). V was trimmed by 4 bases and J by 6 bases, leaving 15 bases between them. CDR3 size: 13 residues. The germline V gene has CDR1 SQVTM and CDR2 ANQGSEA. CDR3 residues: CSVGPSGESEAFF. The CDR3 DNA sequence: TGCAGCGTTGGCCCTTCAGGGGAGTCTGAAGCTTTCTTT.

The V call is TRBV7-3, the J call TRBJ2-1, with D perhaps assigned TRBD1 or TRBD2 (6 bases each). V was trimmed by 1 base and J by 9 bases, leaving 10 bases between them. The CDR3 is 13 residues long. CDR1 and CDR2 (germline): SGHTA, FQGTGA. CDR3: CASSLIGGGEQFF. CDR3 DNA: TGTGCCAGCAGCTTAATAGGGGGAGGTGAGCAGTTCTTC.

V usage is TRBV21-1 and J usage is TRBJ2-7. TRBV21-1 is recorded as a pseudogene. The CDR3 length is 19 residues. CDR3 protein: CASSKEEGTSYRRSYEQYF. The CDR3 DNA reads TGTGCCAGCAGCAAAGAAGAAGGCACCTCTTATCGCCGATCCTACGAGCAGTACTTC.

This clone came up once. V is TRBV27 and J is TRBJ2-1; possible D gene TRBD1, 6 bases. Looked up from germline, CDR1 is MNHEY and CDR2 is SMNVEV (reference sequence). The CDR3 runs to 14 residues. Trimming removed 2 bases from V and 6 bases from J, with 11 bases in between. The CDR3 protein is CASSLRGSFNEQFF. The DNA for the CDR3 is TGTGCCAGCAGTTTAAGGGGGAGCTTCAATGAGCAGTTCTTC.

This chain connects TRBV19 to TRBJ1-2, with D possibly TRBD1 on 5 matching bases. The length of the CDR3 is 13 residues. The germline V and J ends were trimmed by 3 bases and 5 bases, with 10 bases remaining between them. Germline CDR1 LNHDA, CDR2 SQIVND (reference sequence). CDR3 sequence reads: CASSIGQGYGYTF. Written as DNA, the CDR3 is TGTGCCAGTAGTATCGGGCAGGGATATGGCTACACCTTC.

The genes are TRBV29-1 and TRBJ2-1; 9 nucleotides align to TRBD1. Trimming cost V 2 bases and J 10 bases; bases outside gene matches: 6. Germline CDR1 and CDR2: SQVTM and ANQGSEA. This CDR3 has 13 residues. CDR3: CSVEPDRGGEQFF. The CDR3 DNA sequence: TGCAGCGTTGAACCGGACAGGGGCGGAGAGCAGTTCTTC.

The rearrangement uses TRBV5-4 and TRBJ1-1, with D perhaps matching TRBD1 (6 bases). Germline CDR1 reads SGHNT; CDR2 reads YYREEE (reference sequence). The CDR3 has 14 amino acids. V was shortened by 0 bases and J by 5 bases, with 11 bases between the two germline ends. The CDR3: CASSLAGGETEAFF. As DNA, the CDR3 is TGTGCCAGCAGCTTGGCTGGGGGCGAGACTGAAGCTTTCTTT.

The chain uses TRBV4-1 and TRBJ1-6; 9 positions match TRBD1. With V trimmed by 3 bases and J by 7 bases, 7 bases remained unmatched. The CDR3 covers 16 residues. The germline V gene encodes CDR1 MGHRA and CDR2 YSYEKL. Here the CDR3 DNA reads TGCGCCAGCAGCCAGGGGGGGACAGGGATGAATTCACCCCTCCACTTT. Residues: CASSQGGTGMNSPLHF.

This chain uses TRBV6-5 with TRBJ2-3; TRBD2 might be the D (6 bases). CDR1 and CDR2 (germline): MNHEY, SVGAGI. Trimming left V 8 bases short and J 3 bases short, with 6 bases between. CDR3 length equals 11 residues. This CDR3 reads CASGRTDTQYF. DNA of the CDR3: TGTGCCAGCGGGAGGACAGATACGCAGTATTTT.

The V and J genes are TRBV11-2 and TRBJ2-5, with TRBD2 matching 10 bases. The germline V gene has CDR1 SGHAT and CDR2 FQNNGV. J was trimmed by 5 bases and V by 5 bases; bases with no gene match: 8. This CDR3 region has 15 residues. CDR3 DNA sequence: TGTGCCAGCAGCGCTCTAGCGGGAGTTTCGGAGACCCAGTACTTC. Its translation is CASSALAGVSETQYF.

The V call is TRBV13, the J call TRBJ2-7; TRBD1 agrees at 7 bases. Germline V lookup: CDR1 PRHDT, CDR2 FYEKMQ (reference sequence). V shed 0 bases and J 12 bases; nucleotides not matched to a gene: 11. The CDR3 length is 14 residues. The chain's CDR3 is CASSLGLNRDSPYF. CDR3 sequence (DNA): TGTGCCAGCAGCTTAGGCCTAAATAGGGACAGTCCGTACTTC.

The sample holds a few counts of this clone. V usage is TRBV4-1 and J usage is TRBJ1-1; no definite D call. The germline CDR1 and CDR2 sequences are MGHRA and YSYEKL. V lost 4 bases to trimming and J lost 0 bases, with 6 bases between them. The CDR3 sequence is 13 residues long. The DNA for the CDR3 is TGCGCCAGCAGCCGAGAATTGAACACTGAAGCTTTCTTT. Its translation is CASSRELNTEAFF.

This chain uses TRBV7-8 with TRBJ2-7; 7 nucleotides align to TRBD2. The trim removed 1 base at V and 4 bases at J, leaving 4 bases unmatched. The CDR3 totals 14 residues. Germline V gives CDR1 SGHVS, CDR2 FQNEAQ. As DNA, the CDR3 is TGTGCCAGCAGCTTAGTGCAGGGACTATACGAGCAGTACTTC. Translating gives CASSLVQGLYEQYF.

This clone appeared a few times. The chain is built from TRBV10-3 and TRBJ1-5; TRBD1 matches 9 bases. This CDR3 is 16 amino acids long. From germline, CDR1 is ENHRY and CDR2 SYGVKD. V trimming: 2 bases; J trimming: 5 bases; junction bases outside the gene matches: 7. This chain's CDR3 is CAISEPGQGIDQPQHF. In nucleotides, the CDR3 is TGTGCCATCAGTGAGCCGGGACAGGGAATAGATCAGCCCCAGCATTTT.

This sequence joins TRBV7-9 and TRBJ2-3; 11 nucleotides agree with TRBD2. The V and J ends lost 6 bases and 6 bases, in that order; junction bases with no gene match: 5. From germline, CDR1 is SEHNR and CDR2 FQNEAQ (reference sequence). The CDR3 is 14 amino acids. DNA of the CDR3: TGTGCCAGCAGGGATACTAGCGGGAGTGATACGCAGTATTTT. It yields the protein CASRDTSGSDTQYF.